Listed here are 17 T cell receptor beta chains from one sample, sequenced in a study of cytomegalovirus exposure and HLA in healthy donors. With 60 Vbeta and 13 Jbeta primers, the PCR was carried out. Clones were sequenced by immunoSEQ multiplex PCR, and TCRdb holds only the in-frame ones, with some missing. In the table there are more than 95,000 clones, 10% of which are singletons. Sequences were obtained from PBMCs. These TCRs come from a man aged 40-49 years in good health and CMV-seropositive.

This clone has more than one count but fewer than ten. The CDR3 sequence: CASSRGGVSYEQYF. Written as DNA, the CDR3 is TGTGCCAGCAGCAGGGGTGGGGTCTCCTACGAGCAGTACTTC. The chain couples TRBV7-2 to TRBJ2-7, with D possibly being TRBD1 (5 bases). The germline CDR1 and CDR2 sequences are SGHTA and FQGNSA. The CDR3 covers 14 residues. Trimming pared 5 bases from V and 0 bases from J, leaving 11 bases between.

This chain uses TRBV6-5 with TRBJ1-5; D uncertain. Germline CDR1 MNHEY, CDR2 SVGAGI. The CDR3 has 15 amino acids. V was clipped by 6 bases and J by 6 bases, with 18 bases between them. CDR3: CASSPGEGPGQPQHF. CDR3 bases: TGTGCCAGCAGCCCCGGTGAGGGCCCGGGTCAGCCCCAGCATTTT.

The chain links TRBV27 to TRBJ2-1, with a weak D call TRBD2 (6 bases). CDR3 length: 11 amino acids. The germline V and J ends were trimmed by 11 bases and 7 bases, with 12 bases remaining between them. From germline, CDR1 is MNHEY and CDR2 SMNVEV (reference sequence). This CDR3 is CAAAGGNEQFF. The CDR3 DNA reads TGTGCCGCTGCTGGAGGGAATGAGCAGTTCTTC.

The chain links TRBV5-6 to TRBJ2-7, with no clear D. Germline V CDR1 and CDR2: SGHDT, YYEEEE. The CDR3 spans 17 residues. V was pared by 4 bases and J by 0 bases, with 20 bases between. The CDR3 here is CASSPPTSSLSSYEQYF. The CDR3 region has the DNA TGTGCCAGCAGCCCGCCGACTTCCAGCTTGAGCTCCTACGAGCAGTACTTC.

This clone was counted a few times. The V call is TRBV9, the J call TRBJ2-7; D is possibly TRBD1 (6 bases). This CDR3 is 13 amino acids long. V was trimmed by 1 base and J by 5 bases, leaving 10 bases between them. Germline loops: CDR1 SGDLS, CDR2 YYNGEE. CDR3 sequence (DNA): TGTGCCAGCAGCGTATCAGGGGCTGACGAGCAGTACTTC. Residues: CASSVSGADEQYF.

The chain recombines TRBV5-1 with TRBJ2-5, with TRBD1 as a possible D gene (5 bases). The V gene lost 3 bases and the J gene lost 9 bases, with 30 bases spanning the gap. The CDR3 is 18 amino acids. Germline V gives CDR1 SGHRS, CDR2 YFSETQ. In nucleotides, the CDR3 is TGCGCCAGCAGCTCGCCGGACAACTGTAGGTGGTTCAGGTTCTCCCAGTACTTC. Amino acids: CASSSPDNCRWFRFSQYF.

This clone has just a few counts. The chain recombines TRBV20-1 with TRBJ2-3, with a tentative D call TRBD2 (6 bases). V was clipped by 0 bases and J by 10 bases, with 8 bases between them. CDR3 length equals 11 residues. Germline assignment: CDR1 DFQATT and CDR2 SNEGSKA (reference sequence). The CDR3, as DNA: TGCAGTGCTAGAGAGGGAGGTGCGCAGTATTTT. This encodes CSAREGGAQYF.

The chain carries TRBV6-5 and TRBJ2-5; 11 bases are a match to TRBD1. CDR1 is MNHEY, CDR2 SVGAGI, per germline. The CDR3 runs 15 residues. Losses at the gene ends were 6 bases for V and 0 bases for J; bases not matched to a gene: 3. CDR3 nucleotide sequence: TGTGCCAGCAGCCGGGACAGGGGGAACCAAGAGACCCAGTACTTC. The encoded protein is CASSRDRGNQETQYF.

In its sample, this clone was seen a few times. The V gene is TRBV9, the J gene TRBJ1-5; unclear D gene. The length of the CDR3 is 14 residues. V dropped 3 bases and J dropped 7 bases, with 14 bases sitting between them. The V gene's germline CDR1 is SGDLS and CDR2 YYNGEE. The CDR3 bases are TGTGCCAGCAGCGCTCGGGGAGGGCAACAGCCCCAGCATTTT. This codes for CASSARGGQQPQHF.

This clone was observed a few times. This CDR3 is also generated by other DNA sequences in the sample. The rearrangement links TRBV6-4 to TRBJ2-3; 9 positions match TRBD2. V trimming: 2 bases; J trimming: 2 bases; junction bases outside the gene matches: 2. Germline CDR1 is MRHNA and CDR2 is SNTAGT. The CDR3 covers 15 residues. CDR3 bases: TGTGCCAGCAGTGACGGGACTAGCTCCACAGATACGCAGTATTTT. Translation: CASSDGTSSTDTQYF.

This clone has only a few counts. The rearrangement joins TRBV13 to TRBJ1-3; no firm D call. The CDR3 contains 15 residues. CDR1 is PRHDT and CDR2 is FYEKMQ in the germline V gene (reference sequence). V was clipped by 0 bases and J by 0 bases, with 6 bases between them. CDR3 in DNA: TGTGCCAGCAGCTTAGGGATCTACTCTGGAAACACCATATATTTT. It is translated as CASSLGIYSGNTIYF.

V gene TRBV7-3 combines with J gene TRBJ2-5, with 8 bases identical to TRBD1. Germline V gene data show CDR1 as SGHTA and CDR2 as FQGTGA. The trim removed 4 bases at V and 3 bases at J, leaving 4 bases unmatched. This CDR3 is built from 14 residues. CDR3 sequence reads: CASSSDRGKETQYF. As DNA, the CDR3 is TGTGCCAGCAGCTCCGACAGGGGTAAAGAGACCCAGTACTTC.

This clone occurred a few times. J is TRBJ1-4 and V is TRBV27, with D perhaps matching TRBD1 (5 bases). This CDR3 region has 14 residues. In germline, CDR1 is MNHEY, CDR2 SMNVEV (reference sequence). V was cut by 6 bases and J by 8 bases, with 16 bases left in between. CDR3 amino acids: CASSIQGGDEKLFF. The CDR3, as DNA: TGTGCCAGCAGCATTCAGGGAGGGGACGAAAAACTGTTTTTT.

Only a few counts were recorded for this clone. This chain connects TRBV5-1 to TRBJ2-4, with D perhaps matching TRBD2 (5 bases). In germline, CDR1 is SGHRS, CDR2 YFSETQ. V lost 3 bases and J 8 bases, leaving 18 bases between the germline ends. The length of the CDR3 is 15 residues. CDR3 DNA: TGCGCCAGCAGCTCCGAGGGAGCGCCCCAGTACATTCAGTACTTC. Residues: CASSSEGAPQYIQYF.

The chain joins TRBV2 to TRBJ2-3, with 7 bases lining up with TRBD1. Germline V gene lookup returns CDR1 SNHLY and CDR2 FYNNEI. The CDR3 sequence is 13 residues long. Germline trimming cut 11 bases from V and 1 base from J; bases unmatched to any gene: 6. In DNA, the CDR3 is TGTGCCGGTAACAGGGGCCGCACAGATACGCAGTATTTT. It yields the protein CAGNRGRTDTQYF.

This clone came up a few times. The chain joins TRBV6-6 to TRBJ2-5, with a weak D call TRBD2 (6 bases). V lost 5 bases to trimming and J lost 4 bases, with 17 bases between them. Germline CDR1 reads MNHNY; CDR2 reads SVGAGI (reference sequence). CDR3 length equals 15 residues. CDR3 protein: CASSVLGGERETQYF. The CDR3 DNA reads TGTGCCAGCAGTGTACTGGGAGGAGAAAGAGAGACCCAGTACTTC.

The genes are TRBV5-6 and TRBJ2-7; 8 bases agree with TRBD2. Unmatched junction bases numbered 5, after V lost 0 bases and J lost 3 bases. Germline V gene lookup returns CDR1 SGHDT and CDR2 YYEEEE. CDR3 size: 15 residues. The CDR3 nucleotides read TGTGCCAGCAGCTTGGGTCTGGGACTAGTCTACGAGCAGTACTTC. It translates to CASSLGLGLVYEQYF.